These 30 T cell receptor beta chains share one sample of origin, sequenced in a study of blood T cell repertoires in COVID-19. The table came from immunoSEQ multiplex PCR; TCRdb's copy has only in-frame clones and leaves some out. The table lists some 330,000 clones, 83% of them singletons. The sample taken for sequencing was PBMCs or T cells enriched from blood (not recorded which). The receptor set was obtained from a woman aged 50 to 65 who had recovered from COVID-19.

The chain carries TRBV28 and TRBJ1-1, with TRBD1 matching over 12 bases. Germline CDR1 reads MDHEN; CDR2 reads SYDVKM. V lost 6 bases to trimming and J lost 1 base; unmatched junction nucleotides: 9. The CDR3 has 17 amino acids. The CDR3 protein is CASRGQGAVRGNTEAFF. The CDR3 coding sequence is TGTGCCAGCAGGGGACAGGGGGCAGTTAGAGGGAACACTGAAGCTTTCTTT.

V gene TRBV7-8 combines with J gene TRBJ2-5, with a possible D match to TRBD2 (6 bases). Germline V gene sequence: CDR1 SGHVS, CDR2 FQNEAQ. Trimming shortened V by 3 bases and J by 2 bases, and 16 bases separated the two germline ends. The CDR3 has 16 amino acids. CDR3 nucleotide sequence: TGTGCCAGCAGCTTCCACCTACGGAGGGATCAAGAGACCCAGTACTTC. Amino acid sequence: CASSFHLRRDQETQYF.

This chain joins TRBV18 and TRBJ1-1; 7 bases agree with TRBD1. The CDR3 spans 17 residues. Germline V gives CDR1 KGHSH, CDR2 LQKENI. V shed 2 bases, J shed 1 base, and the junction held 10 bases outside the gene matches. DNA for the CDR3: TGTGCCAGCTCACCAGGCGCAACAGGGGTGAGGAACACTGAAGCTTTCTTT. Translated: CASSPGATGVRNTEAFF.

The CDR3 here is CASSSGQGNTEAFF. CDR3 coding DNA: TGTGCCAGCAGCTCAGGACAGGGGAACACTGAAGCTTTCTTT. The J gene is TRBJ1-1, the V gene TRBV7-2; TRBD1 matches 8 bases. V trimming: 4 bases; J trimming: 1 base; junction bases outside the gene matches: 2. CDR1 is SGHTA and CDR2 is FQGNSA in the germline V gene. The CDR3 covers 14 residues.

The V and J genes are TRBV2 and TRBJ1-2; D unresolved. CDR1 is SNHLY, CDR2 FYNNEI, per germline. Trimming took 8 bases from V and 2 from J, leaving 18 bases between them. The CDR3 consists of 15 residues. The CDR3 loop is CASSFEGVSNYGYTF. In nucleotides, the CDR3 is TGTGCCAGCTCATTTGAGGGCGTTTCAAACTATGGCTACACCTTC.

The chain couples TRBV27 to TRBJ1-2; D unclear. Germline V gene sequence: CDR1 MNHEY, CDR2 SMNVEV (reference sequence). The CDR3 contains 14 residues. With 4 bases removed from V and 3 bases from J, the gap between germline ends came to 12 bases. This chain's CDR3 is CASSSTGSYYGYTF. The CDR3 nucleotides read TGTGCCAGCAGTTCAACGGGGTCGTACTATGGCTACACCTTC.

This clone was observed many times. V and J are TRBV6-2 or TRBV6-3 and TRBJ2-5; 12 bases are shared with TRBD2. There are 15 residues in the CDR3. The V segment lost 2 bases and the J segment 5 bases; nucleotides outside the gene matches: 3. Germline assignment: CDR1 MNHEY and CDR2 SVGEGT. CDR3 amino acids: CASSYRTSGMETQYF. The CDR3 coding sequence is TGTGCCAGCAGTTACAGGACTAGCGGGATGGAGACCCAGTACTTC.

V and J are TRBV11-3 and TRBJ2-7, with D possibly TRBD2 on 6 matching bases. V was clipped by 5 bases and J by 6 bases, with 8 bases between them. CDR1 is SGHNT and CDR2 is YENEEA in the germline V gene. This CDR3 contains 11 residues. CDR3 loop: CASSGGFEQYF. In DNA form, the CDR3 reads TGTGCCAGCAGCGGAGGGTTCGAGCAGTACTTC. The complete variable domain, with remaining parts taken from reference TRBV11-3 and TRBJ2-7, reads EAGVVQSPRYKIIEKKQPVAFWCNPISGHNTLYWYLQNLGQGPELLIRYENEEAVDDSQLPKDRFSAERLKGVDSTLKIQPAELGDSAVYLCASSGGFEQYFGPGTRLTVT.

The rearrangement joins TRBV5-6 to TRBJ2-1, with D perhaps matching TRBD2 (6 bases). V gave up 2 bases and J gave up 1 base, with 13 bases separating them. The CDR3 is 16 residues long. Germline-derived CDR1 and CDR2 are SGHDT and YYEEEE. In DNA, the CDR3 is TGTGCCAGCAGCTTAGGCGGGGAAATGTCCTACAATGAGCAGTTCTTC. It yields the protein CASSLGGEMSYNEQFF.

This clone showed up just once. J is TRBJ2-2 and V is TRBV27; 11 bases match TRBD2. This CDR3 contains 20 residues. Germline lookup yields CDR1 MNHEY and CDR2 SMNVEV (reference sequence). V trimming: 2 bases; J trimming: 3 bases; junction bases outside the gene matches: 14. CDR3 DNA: TGTGCCAGCAGTTTACGAACTAGCGGGAGAGCGGTTGGGGACACCGGGGAGCTGTTTTTT. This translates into CASSLRTSGRAVGDTGELFF.

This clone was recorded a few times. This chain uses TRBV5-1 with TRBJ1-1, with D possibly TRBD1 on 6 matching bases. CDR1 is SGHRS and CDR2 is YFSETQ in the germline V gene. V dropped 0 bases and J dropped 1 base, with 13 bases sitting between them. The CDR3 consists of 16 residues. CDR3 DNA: TGCGCCAGCAGCTTGGGCCCGATACAGGGGAACACTGAAGCTTTCTTT. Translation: CASSLGPIQGNTEAFF.

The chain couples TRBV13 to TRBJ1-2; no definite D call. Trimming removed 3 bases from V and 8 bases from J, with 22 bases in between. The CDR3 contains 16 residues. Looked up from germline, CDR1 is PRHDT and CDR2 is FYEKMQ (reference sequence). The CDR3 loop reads CASSLGSGRSSGGYTF. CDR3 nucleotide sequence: TGTGCCAGCAGCTTGGGGTCCGGCCGCTCCTCGGGGGGCTACACCTTC.

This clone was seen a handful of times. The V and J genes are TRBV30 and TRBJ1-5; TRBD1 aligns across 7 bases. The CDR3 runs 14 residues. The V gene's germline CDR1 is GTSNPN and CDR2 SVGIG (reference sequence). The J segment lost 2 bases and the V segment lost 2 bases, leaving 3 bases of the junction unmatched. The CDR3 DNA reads TGTGCCTGGAGTTCGGGACAGCGCAATCAGCCCCAGCATTTT. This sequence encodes CAWSSGQRNQPQHF.

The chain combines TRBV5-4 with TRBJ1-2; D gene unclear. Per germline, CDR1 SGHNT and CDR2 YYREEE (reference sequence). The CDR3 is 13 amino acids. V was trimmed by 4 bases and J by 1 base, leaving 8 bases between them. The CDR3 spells CASSRQNNYGYTF. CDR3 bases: TGTGCCAGCAGCCGACAAAATAACTATGGCTACACCTTC. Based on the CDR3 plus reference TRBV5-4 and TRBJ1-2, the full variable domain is ETGVTQSPTHLIKTRGQQVTLRCSSQSGHNTVSWYQQALGQGPQFIFQYYREEENGRGNFPPRFSGLQFPNYSSELNVNALELDDSALYLCASSRQNNYGYTFGSGTRLTVV.

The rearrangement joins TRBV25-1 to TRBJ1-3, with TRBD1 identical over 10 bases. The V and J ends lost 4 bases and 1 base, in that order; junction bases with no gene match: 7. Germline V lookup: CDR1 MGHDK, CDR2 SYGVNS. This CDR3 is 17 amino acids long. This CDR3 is CASSAPPGQGSGNTIYF. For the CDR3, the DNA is TGTGCCAGCAGTGCTCCTCCGGGACAGGGGTCTGGAAACACCATATATTTT.

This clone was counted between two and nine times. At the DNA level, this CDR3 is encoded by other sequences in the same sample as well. CDR3 region: CASSLGRDYGYTF. The CDR3 coding sequence is TGTGCCAGCAGCTTGGGGCGTGACTATGGCTACACCTTC. This chain uses TRBV7-2 with TRBJ1-2; D might be TRBD1 (5 bases). This CDR3 has 13 amino acids. The ends were cut back, 3 bases at V and 3 bases at J, with 8 bases in the middle. CDR1 and CDR2 from the germline V gene are SGHTA and FQGNSA.

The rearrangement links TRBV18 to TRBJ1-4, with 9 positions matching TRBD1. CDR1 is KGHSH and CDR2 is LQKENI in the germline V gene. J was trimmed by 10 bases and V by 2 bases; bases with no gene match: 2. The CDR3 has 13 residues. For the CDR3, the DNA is TGTGCCAGCTCACCAGGACAGGGGACAAAACTGTTTTTT. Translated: CASSPGQGTKLFF.

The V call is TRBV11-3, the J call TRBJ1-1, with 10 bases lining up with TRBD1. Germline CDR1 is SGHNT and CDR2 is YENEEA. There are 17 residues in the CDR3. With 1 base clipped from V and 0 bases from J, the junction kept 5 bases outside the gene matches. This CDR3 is CASSLGPGQGLNTEAFF. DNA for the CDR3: TGTGCCAGCAGCTTAGGGCCGGGACAGGGGTTGAACACTGAAGCTTTCTTT.

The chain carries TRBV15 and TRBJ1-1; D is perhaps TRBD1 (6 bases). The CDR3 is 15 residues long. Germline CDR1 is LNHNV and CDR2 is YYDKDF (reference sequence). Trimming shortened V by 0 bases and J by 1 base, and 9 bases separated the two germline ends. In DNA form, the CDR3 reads TGTGCCACCAGCAGAGATTGGACAGCGAACACTGAAGCTTTCTTT. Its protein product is CATSRDWTANTEAFF.

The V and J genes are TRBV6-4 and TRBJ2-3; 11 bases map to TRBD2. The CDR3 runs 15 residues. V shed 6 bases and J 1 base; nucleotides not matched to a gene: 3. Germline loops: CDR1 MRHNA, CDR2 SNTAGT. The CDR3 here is CASSQTSGGTDTQYF. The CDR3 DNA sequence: TGTGCCAGCAGCCAGACTAGCGGGGGCACAGATACGCAGTATTTT.

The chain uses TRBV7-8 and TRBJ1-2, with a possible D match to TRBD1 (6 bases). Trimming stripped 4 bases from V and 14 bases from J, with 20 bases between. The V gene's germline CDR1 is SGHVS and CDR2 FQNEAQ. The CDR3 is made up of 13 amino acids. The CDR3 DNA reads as TGTGCCAGCAGCTCCTTCCCGGGGGGCGCAGTAACCTTC. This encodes CASSSFPGGAVTF.

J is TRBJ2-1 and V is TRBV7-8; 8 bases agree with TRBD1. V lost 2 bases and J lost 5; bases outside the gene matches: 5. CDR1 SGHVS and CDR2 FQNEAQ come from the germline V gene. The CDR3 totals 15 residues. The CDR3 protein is CASSLRQGPDNEQFF. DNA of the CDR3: TGTGCCAGCAGCTTAAGACAGGGGCCAGACAATGAGCAGTTCTTC.

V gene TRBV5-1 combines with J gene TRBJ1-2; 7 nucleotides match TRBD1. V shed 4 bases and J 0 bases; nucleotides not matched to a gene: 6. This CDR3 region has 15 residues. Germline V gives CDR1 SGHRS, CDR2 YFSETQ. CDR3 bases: TGCGCCAGCAGCCCCAGACAGGGCACTAACTATGGCTACACCTTC. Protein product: CASSPRQGTNYGYTF.

CDR3 nucleotides: TGTGCCAGCAGCCCCGGGACAGGGCGAGGTGAGCAGTTCTTC. Its protein is CASSPGTGRGEQFF. The J gene is TRBJ2-1, the V gene TRBV6-5; 9 bases align to TRBD1. With 6 bases clipped from V and 9 bases from J, the junction kept 9 bases outside the gene matches. Germline assignment: CDR1 MNHEY and CDR2 SVGAGI. The CDR3 has 14 amino acids.

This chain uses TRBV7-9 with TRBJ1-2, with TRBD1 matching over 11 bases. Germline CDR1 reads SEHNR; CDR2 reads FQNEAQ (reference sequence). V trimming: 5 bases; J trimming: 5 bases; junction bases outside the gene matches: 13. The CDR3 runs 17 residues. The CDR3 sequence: CASSHLWTGGGRYGYTF. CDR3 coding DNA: TGTGCCAGCAGCCACCTTTGGACAGGGGGCGGGAGGTATGGCTACACCTTC.

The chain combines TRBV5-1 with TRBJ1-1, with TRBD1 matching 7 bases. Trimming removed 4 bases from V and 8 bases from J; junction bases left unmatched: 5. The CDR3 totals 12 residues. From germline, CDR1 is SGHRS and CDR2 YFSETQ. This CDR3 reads CASSRGQSEAFF. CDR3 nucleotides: TGCGCCAGCAGCCGGGGACAGTCAGAAGCTTTCTTT.

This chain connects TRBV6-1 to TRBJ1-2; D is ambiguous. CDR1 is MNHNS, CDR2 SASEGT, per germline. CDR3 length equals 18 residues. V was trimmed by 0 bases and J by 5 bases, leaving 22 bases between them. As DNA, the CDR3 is TGTGCCAGCAGTGAAGCGCCGCCGGTTGGTCCTCAGGCGTATGGCTACACCTTC. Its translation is CASSEAPPVGPQAYGYTF.

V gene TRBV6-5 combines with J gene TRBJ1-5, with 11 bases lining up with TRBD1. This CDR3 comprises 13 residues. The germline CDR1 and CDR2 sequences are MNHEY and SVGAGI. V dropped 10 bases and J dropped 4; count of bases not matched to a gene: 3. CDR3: CAIGDRGNQPQHF. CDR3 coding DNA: TGTGCCATAGGGGACAGGGGGAATCAGCCCCAGCATTTT.

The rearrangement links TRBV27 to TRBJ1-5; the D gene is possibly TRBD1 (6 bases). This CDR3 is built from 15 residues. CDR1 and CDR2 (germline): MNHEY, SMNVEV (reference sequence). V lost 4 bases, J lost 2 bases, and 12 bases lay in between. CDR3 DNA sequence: TGTGCCAGCAGTTCCGGGGGGACACGCAATCAGCCCCAGCATTTT. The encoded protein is CASSSGGTRNQPQHF.

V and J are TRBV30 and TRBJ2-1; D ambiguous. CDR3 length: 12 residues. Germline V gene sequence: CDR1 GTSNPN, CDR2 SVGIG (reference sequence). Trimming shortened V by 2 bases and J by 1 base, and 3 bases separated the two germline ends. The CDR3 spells CAWSLSYNEQFF. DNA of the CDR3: TGTGCCTGGAGTCTATCCTACAATGAGCAGTTCTTC.